This T cell receptor (beta chain) was obtained from a study of shared clonotypes between healthy human individuals. Study-wide results and caveats: Enrolling few donors narrowed the genetic and exposure-history diversity that was represented. Sequencing depth was a factor that was expected to affect clonotype sharing among donors.

The junction had 8 bases not matched to a gene; V was cut back by 7 bases and J by 3 bases. This CDR3 comprises 15 residues. CDR1 SGHRS and CDR2 YFSETQ come from the germline V gene. Method: immunoSEQ multiplex PCR; TCRdb's copy keeps in-frame clones and lacks some. This sample has about 470,000 clones, with around 79% found just once. As regards this clone: No antigen is known for it.

The study drew its donors from healthy HIV-negative adults without recent acute infections or vaccinations. The source is a middle-aged woman in good health. Some clones in this sample may be carry-over from other donors' samples. V gene TRBV5-1 combines with J gene TRBJ2-5; TRBD2 matches at 11 bases. The sequencing sample was made of PBMCs. CDR3 sequence: CASGKGTSGEETQYF. CDR3 nucleotides: TGCGCCAGCGGTAAAGGGACTAGCGGAGAAGAGACCCAGTACTTC.